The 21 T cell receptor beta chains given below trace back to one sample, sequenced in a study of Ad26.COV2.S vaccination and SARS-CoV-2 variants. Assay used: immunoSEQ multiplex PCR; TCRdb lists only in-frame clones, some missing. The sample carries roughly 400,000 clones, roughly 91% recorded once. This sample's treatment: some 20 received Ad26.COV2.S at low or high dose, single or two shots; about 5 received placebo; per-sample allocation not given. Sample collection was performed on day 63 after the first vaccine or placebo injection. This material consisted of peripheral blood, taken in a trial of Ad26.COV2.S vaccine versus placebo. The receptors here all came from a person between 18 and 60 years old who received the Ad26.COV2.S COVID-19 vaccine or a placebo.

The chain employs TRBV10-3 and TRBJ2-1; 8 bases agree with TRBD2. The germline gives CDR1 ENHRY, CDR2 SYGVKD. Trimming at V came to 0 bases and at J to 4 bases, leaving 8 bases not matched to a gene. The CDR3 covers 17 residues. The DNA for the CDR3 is TGTGCCATCAGTGAGTCTCAGGGACTAGAGACTTACAATGAGCAGTTCTTC. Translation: CAISESQGLETYNEQFF.

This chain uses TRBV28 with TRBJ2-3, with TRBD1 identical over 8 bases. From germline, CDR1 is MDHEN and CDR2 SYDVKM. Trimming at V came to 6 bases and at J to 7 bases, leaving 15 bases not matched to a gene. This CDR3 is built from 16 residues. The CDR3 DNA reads TGTGCCAGCAGGCGACGAGTAGGGACAGGCTCTAATACGCAGTATTTT. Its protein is CASRRRVGTGSNTQYF.

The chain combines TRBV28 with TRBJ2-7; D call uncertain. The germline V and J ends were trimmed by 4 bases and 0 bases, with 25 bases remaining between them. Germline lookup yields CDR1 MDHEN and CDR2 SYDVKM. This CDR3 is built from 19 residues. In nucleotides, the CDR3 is TGTGCCAGCAGTTCCCTCAGTGTATACGACTCCCAATCCTCCTACGAGCAGTACTTC. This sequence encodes CASSSLSVYDSQSSYEQYF.

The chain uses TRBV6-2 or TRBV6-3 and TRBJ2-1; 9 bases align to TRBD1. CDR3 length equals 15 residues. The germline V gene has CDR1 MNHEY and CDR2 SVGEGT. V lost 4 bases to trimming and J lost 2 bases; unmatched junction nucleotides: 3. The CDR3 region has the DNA TGTGCCAGCAGTTTTACAGGGGGCCCCTACAATGAGCAGTTCTTC. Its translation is CASSFTGGPYNEQFF.

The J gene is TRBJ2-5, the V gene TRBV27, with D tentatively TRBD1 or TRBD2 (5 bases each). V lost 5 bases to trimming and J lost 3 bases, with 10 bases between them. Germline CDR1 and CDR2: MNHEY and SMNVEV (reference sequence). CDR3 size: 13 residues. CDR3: CASSRGRKETQYF. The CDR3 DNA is TGTGCCAGCAGTCGGGGACGGAAAGAGACCCAGTACTTC.

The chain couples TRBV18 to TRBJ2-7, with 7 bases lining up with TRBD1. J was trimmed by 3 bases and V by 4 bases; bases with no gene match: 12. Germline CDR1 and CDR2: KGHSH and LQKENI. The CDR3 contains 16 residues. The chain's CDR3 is CASSRQNRGPDYEQYF. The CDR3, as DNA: TGTGCCAGCTCACGACAGAACAGGGGTCCCGACTACGAGCAGTACTTC.

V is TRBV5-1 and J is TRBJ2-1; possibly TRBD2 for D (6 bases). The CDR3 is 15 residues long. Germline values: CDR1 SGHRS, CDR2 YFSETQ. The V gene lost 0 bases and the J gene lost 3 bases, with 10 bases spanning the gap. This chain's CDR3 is CASSLGGLNYNEQFF. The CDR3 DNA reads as TGCGCCAGCAGCTTGGGGGGACTCAACTACAATGAGCAGTTCTTC.

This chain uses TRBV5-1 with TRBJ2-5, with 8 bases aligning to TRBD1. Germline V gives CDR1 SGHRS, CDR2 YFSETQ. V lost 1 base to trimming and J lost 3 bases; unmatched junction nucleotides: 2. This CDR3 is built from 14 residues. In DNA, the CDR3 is TGCGCCAGCAGCTTGTGGGGACAGGAAGAGACCCAGTACTTC. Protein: CASSLWGQEETQYF.

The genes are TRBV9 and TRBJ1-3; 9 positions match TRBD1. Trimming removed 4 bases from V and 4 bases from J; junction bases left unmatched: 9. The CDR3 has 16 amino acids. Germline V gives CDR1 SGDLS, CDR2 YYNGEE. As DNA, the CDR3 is TGTGCCAGCAGCTTCCGGACAGGGGTGGCGGGAAACACCATATATTTT. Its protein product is CASSFRTGVAGNTIYF. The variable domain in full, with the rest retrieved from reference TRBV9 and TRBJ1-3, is DSGVTQTPKHLITATGQRVTLRCSPRSGDLSVYWYQQSLDQGLQFLIQYYNGEERAKGNILERFSAQQFPDLHSELNLSSLELGDSALYFCASSFRTGVAGNTIYFGEGSWLTVV.

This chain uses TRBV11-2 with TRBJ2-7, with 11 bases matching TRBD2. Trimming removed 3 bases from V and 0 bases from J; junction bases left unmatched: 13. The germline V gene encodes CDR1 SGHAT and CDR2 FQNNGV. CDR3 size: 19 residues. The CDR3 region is CASSFRGLAGGLSSYEQYF. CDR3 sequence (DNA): TGTGCCAGCAGCTTTCGGGGGCTAGCGGGAGGCCTTAGCTCCTACGAGCAGTACTTC. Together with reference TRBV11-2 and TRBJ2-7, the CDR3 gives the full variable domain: EAGVAQSPRYKIIEKRQSVAFWCNPISGHATLYWYQQILGQGPKLLIQFQNNGVVDDSQLPKDRFSAERLKGVDSTLKIQPAKLEDSAVYLCASSFRGLAGGLSSYEQYFGPGTRLTVT.

Here the CDR3 reads CASSPLRQSSYEQYF. The CDR3 DNA reads TGTGCCAGCAGTCCCCTGCGACAGAGCTCCTACGAGCAGTACTTC. The chain couples TRBV27 to TRBJ2-7, with D perhaps matching TRBD1 (5 bases). The length of the CDR3 is 15 residues. The V and J ends lost 5 bases and 0 bases respectively, with 14 bases between them. Germline CDR1 is MNHEY and CDR2 is SMNVEV (reference sequence).

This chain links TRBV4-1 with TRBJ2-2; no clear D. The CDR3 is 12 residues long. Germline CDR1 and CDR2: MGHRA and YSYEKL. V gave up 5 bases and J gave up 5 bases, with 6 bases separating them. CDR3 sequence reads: CASSAGTGELFF. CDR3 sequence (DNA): TGCGCCAGCAGCGCCGGTACCGGGGAGCTGTTTTTT.

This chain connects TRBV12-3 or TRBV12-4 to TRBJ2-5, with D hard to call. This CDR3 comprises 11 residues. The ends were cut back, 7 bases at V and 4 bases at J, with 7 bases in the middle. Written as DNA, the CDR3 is TGTGCCAGCAAGATAAGAGAGACCCAGTACTTC. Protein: CASKIRETQYF.

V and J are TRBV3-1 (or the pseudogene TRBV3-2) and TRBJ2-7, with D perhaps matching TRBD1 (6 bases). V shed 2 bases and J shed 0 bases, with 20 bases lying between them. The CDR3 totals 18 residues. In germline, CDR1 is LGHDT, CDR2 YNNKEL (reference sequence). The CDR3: CASSQTAHRALSSYEQYF. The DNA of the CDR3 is TGTGCCAGCAGCCAAACGGCGCACAGGGCCCTTAGCTCCTACGAGCAGTACTTC.

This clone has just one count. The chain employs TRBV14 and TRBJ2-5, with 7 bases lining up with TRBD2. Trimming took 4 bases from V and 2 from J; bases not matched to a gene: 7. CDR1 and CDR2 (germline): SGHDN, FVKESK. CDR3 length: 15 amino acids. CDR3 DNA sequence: TGTGCCAGCAGCCGGACCCCGGGACTACAAGAGACCCAGTACTTC. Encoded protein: CASSRTPGLQETQYF.

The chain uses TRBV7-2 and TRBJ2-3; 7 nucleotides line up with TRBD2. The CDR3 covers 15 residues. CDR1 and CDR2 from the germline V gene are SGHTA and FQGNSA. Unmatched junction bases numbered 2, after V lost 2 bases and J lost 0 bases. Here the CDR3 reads CASSLLAVSTDTQYF. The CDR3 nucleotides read TGTGCCAGCAGCTTACTAGCGGTTAGCACAGATACGCAGTATTTT.

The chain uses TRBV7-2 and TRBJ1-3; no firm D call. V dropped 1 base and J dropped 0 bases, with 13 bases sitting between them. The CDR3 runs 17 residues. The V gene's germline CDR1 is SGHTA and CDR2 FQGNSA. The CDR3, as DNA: TGTGCCAGCAGCTTAGGTACTTTGGGGTTCTCTGGAAACACCATATATTTT. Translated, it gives CASSLGTLGFSGNTIYF. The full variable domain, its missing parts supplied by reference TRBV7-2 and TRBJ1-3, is GAGVSQSPSNKVTEKGKDVELRCDPISGHTALYWYRQSLGQGLEFLIYFQGNSAPDKSGLPSDRFSAERTGGSVSTLTIQRTQQEDSAVYLCASSLGTLGFSGNTIYFGEGSWLTVV.

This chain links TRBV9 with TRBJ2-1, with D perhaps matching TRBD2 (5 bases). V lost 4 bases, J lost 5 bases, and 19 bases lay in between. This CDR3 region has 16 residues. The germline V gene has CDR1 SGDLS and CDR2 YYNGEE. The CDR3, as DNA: TGTGCCAGCAGCCCCACGGGAAGGGCCCGAAACAATGAGCAGTTCTTC. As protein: CASSPTGRARNNEQFF.

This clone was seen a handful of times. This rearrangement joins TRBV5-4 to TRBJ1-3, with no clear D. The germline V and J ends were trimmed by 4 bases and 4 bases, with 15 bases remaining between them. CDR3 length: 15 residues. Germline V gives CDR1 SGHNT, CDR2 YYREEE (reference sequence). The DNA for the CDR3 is TGTGCCAGCAGCCCGGACCCCAGAGGAGGAAACACCATATATTTT. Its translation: CASSPDPRGGNTIYF.

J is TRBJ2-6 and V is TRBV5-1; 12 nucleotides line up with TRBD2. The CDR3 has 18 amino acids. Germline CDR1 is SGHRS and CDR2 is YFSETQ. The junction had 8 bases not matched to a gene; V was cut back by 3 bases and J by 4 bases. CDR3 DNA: TGCGCCAGCAGCTCCGGACTAGCGGGATCTGCCGGGGCCAACGTCCTGACTTTC. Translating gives CASSSGLAGSAGANVLTF.

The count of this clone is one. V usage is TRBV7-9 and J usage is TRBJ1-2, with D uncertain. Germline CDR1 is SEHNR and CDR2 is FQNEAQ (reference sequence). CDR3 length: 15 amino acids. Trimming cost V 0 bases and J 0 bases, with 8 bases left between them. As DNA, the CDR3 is TGTGCCAGCAGCTTAGCCCCGGAACCTAACTATGGCTACACCTTC. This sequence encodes CASSLAPEPNYGYTF.